This entry concerns a single T cell receptor beta chain. The antigen remains undetermined. This sample was included in a study of shared clonotypes between healthy human individuals. Findings and limits, study-wide: Rarefaction exposed incomplete sorted-subset sequencing despite large depth.

CDR3 length: 16 residues. Germline values: CDR1 MNHEY, CDR2 SMNVEV (reference sequence). V dropped 6 bases and J dropped 4 bases, with 19 bases sitting between them. Repertoires were generated with immunoSEQ multiplex PCR, while TCRdb's copy carries only in-frame clones and drops some. The repertoire has some 1,100,000 clones, more than 75% of them found once; the top ten carry roughly 0.56%. The sequenced material came from memory CD4+ T cells from PBMCs. Subset: CD45RA-negative fraction. The J gene is TRBJ2-1, the V gene TRBV27; D is perhaps TRBD2 (5 bases). The TCR was taken from a man between 18 and 35 years old in good health. Some clones in this sample may be carry-over from other donors' samples. CDR3 amino acids: CASRPRSGSGYNEQFF. The CDR3 nucleotides read TGTGCCAGCAGACCTAGGTCGGGGAGTGGGTACAATGAGCAGTTCTTC.